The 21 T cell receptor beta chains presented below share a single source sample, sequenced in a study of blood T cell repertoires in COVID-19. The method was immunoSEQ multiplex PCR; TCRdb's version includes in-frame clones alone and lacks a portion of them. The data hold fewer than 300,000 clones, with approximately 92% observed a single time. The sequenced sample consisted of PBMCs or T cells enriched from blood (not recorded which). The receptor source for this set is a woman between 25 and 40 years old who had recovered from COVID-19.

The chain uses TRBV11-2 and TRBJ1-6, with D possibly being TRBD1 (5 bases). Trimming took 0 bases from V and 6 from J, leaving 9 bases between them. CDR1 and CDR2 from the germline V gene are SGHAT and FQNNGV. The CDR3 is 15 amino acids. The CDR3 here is CASSLEQALNSPLHF. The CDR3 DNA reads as TGTGCCAGCAGCTTAGAACAGGCACTTAATTCACCCCTCCACTTT.

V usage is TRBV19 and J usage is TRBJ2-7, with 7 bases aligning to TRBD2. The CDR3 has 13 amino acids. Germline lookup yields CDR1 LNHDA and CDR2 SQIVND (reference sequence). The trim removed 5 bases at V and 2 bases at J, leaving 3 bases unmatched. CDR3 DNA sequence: TGTGCCAGTAGTGATCTAGCGGCCTACGAGCAGTACTTC. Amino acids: CASSDLAAYEQYF.

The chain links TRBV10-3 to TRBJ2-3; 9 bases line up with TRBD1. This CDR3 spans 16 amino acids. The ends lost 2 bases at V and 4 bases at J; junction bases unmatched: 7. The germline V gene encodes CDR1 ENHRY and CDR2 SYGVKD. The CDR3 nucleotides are TGTGCCATCAGTGAGCCGGGACAGGGTAGGGCAGATACGCAGTATTTT. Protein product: CAISEPGQGRADTQYF.

The CDR3 loop is CASHQRWGTTNEKLFF. CDR3 coding DNA: TGTGCCAGCCACCAAAGGTGGGGCACAACTAATGAAAAACTGTTTTTT. The chain recombines TRBV19 with TRBJ1-4, with TRBD1 as a possible D gene (5 bases). V was pared by 9 bases and J by 0 bases, with 17 bases between. Germline lookup yields CDR1 LNHDA and CDR2 SQIVND (reference sequence). The CDR3 sequence is 16 residues long.

The CDR3 DNA sequence: TGTGCCAGCTCATTCAGTCGGACTCCCTACAATGAGCAGTTCTTC. Translating gives CASSFSRTPYNEQFF. This sequence joins TRBV18 and TRBJ2-1; a weak D match, TRBD2 (5 bases). V was cut by 5 bases and J by 2 bases, with 13 bases left in between. This CDR3 has 15 amino acids. CDR1 and CDR2 from the germline V gene are KGHSH and LQKENI.

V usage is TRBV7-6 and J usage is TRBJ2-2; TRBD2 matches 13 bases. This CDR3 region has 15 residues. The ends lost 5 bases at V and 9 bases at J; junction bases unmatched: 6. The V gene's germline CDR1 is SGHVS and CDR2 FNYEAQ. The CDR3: CASSPGLAGIRELFF. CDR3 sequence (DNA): TGTGCCAGCAGCCCGGGACTAGCGGGAATCCGGGAGCTGTTTTTT.

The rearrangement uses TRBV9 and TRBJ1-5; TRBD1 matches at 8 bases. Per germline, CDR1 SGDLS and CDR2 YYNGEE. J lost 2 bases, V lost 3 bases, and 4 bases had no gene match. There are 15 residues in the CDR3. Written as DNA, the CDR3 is TGTGCCAGCAGCGCCACGACAGGGGGCAATCAGCCCCAGCATTTT. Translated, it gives CASSATTGGNQPQHF.

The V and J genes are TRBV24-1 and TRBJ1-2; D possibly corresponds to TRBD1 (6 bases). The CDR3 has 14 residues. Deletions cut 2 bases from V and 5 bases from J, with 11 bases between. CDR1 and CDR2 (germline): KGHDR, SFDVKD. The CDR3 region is CATSDSTGRYGYTF. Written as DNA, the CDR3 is TGTGCCACCAGTGATTCCACAGGGCGGTATGGCTACACCTTC.

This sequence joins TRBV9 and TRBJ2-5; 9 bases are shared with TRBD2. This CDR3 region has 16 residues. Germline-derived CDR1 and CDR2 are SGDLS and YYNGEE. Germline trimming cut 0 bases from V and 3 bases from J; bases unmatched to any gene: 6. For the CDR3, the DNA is TGTGCCAGCAGCGTAGGGGTAGCGGGAGTGGAAGAGACCCAGTACTTC. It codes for CASSVGVAGVEETQYF. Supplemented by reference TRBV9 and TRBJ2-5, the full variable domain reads DSGVTQTPKHLITATGQRVTLRCSPRSGDLSVYWYQQSLDQGLQFLIQYYNGEERAKGNILERFSAQQFPDLHSELNLSSLELGDSALYFCASSVGVAGVEETQYFGPGTRLLVL.

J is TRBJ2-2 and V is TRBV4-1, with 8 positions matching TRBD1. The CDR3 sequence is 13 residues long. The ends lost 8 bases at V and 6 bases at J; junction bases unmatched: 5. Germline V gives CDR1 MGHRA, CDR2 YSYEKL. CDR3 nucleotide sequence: TGCGCCAGCCGGACAGGGACGGCCGGGGAGCTGTTTTTT. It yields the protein CASRTGTAGELFF.

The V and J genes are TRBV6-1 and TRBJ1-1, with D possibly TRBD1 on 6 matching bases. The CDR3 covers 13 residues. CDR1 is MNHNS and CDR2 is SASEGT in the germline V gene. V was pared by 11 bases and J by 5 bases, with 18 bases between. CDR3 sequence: CAGAPRGGTEAFF. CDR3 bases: TGTGCCGGTGCCCCAAGGGGGGGAACTGAAGCTTTCTTT.

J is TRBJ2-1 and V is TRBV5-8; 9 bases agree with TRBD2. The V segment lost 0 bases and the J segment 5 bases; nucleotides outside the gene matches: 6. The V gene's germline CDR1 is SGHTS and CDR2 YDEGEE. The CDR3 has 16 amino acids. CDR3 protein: CASSLAILAGHNEQFF. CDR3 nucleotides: TGTGCCAGCAGCTTGGCCATCCTAGCGGGACACAATGAGCAGTTCTTC.

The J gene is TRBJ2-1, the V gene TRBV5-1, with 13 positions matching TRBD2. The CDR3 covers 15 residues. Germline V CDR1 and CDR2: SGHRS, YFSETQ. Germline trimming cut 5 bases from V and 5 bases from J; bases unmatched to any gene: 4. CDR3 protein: CASSSGTSGNNEQFF. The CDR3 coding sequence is TGCGCCAGCAGTTCCGGGACTAGCGGGAACAATGAGCAGTTCTTC.

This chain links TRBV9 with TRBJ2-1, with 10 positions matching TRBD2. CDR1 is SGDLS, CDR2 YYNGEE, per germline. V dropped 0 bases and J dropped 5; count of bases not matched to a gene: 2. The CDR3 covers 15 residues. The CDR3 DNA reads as TGTGCCAGCAGCGTAGGAGCGGGGGGGAACAATGAGCAGTTCTTC. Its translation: CASSVGAGGNNEQFF.

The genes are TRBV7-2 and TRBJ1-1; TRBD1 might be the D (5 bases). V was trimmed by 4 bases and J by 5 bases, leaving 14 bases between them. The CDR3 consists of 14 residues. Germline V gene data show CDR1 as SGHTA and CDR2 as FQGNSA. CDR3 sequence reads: CASSSWGEGTEAFF. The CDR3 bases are TGTGCCAGCAGCTCTTGGGGGGAGGGGACTGAAGCTTTCTTT.

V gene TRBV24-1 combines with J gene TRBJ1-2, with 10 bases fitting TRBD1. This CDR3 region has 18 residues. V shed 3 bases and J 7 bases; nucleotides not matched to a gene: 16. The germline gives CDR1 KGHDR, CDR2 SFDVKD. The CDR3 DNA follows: TGTGCCACCAGTGATACCAGGATTAAGGACAGGGGGGATCGTGGCTACACCTTC. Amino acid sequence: CATSDTRIKDRGDRGYTF.

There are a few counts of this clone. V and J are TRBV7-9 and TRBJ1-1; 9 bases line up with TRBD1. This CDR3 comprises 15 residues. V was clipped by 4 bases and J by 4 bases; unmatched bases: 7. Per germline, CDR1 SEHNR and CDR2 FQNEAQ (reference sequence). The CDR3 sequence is CASSSSGQGTTEAFF. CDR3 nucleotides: TGTGCCAGCAGCTCATCCGGACAGGGGACCACTGAAGCTTTCTTT.

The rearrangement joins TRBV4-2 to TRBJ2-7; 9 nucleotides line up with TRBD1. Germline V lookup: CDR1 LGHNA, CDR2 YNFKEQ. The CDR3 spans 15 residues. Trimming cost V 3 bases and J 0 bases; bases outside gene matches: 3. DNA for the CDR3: TGTGCCAGCAGCCACGGGACAGGGACCTCCTACGAGCAGTACTTC. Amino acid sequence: CASSHGTGTSYEQYF.

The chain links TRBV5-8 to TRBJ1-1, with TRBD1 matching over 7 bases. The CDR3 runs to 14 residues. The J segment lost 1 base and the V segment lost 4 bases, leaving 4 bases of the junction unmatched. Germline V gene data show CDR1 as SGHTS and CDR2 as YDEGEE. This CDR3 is CASSQRQGNTEAFF. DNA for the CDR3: TGTGCCAGCAGCCAAAGACAGGGGAACACTGAAGCTTTCTTT. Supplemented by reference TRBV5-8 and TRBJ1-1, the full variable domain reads EAGVTQSPTHLIKTRGQQATLRCSPISGHTSVYWYQQALGLGLQFLLWYDEGEERNRGNFPPRFSGRQFPNYSSELNVNALELEDSALYLCASSQRQGNTEAFFGQGTRLTVV.

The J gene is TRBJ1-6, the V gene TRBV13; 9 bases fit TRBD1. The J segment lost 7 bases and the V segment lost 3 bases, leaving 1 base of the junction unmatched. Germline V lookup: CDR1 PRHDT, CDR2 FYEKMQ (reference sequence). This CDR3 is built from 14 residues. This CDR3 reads CASSFGTGNSPLHF. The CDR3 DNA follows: TGTGCCAGCAGCTTTGGGACAGGGAATTCACCCCTCCACTTT.

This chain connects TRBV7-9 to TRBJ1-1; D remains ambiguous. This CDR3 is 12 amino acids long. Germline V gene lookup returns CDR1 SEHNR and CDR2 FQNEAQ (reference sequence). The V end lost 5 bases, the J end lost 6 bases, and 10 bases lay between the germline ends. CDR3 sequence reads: CASSGDIAEAFF. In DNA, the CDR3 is TGTGCCAGCAGCGGTGACATAGCTGAAGCTTTCTTT.